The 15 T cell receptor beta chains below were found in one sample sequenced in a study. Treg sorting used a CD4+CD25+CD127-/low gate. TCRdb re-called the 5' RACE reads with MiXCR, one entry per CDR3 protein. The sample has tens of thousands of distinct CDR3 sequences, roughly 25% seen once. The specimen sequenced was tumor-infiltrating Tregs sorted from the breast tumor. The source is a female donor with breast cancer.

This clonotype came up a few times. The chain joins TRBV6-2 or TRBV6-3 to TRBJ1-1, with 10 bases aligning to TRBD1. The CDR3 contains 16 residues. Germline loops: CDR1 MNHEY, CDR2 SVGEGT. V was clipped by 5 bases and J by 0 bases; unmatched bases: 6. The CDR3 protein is CASSPGQGGLNTEAFF. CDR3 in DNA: TGTGCCAGCAGTCCTGGACAGGGGGGCCTGAACACTGAAGCTTTCTTT.

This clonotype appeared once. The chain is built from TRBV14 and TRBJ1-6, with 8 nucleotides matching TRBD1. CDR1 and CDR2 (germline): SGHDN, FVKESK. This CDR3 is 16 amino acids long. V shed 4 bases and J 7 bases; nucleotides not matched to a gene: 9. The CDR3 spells CASSPRTGNLNSPLHF. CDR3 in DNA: TGTGCCAGCAGCCCACGGACAGGGAATTTGAATTCACCCCTCCACTTT.

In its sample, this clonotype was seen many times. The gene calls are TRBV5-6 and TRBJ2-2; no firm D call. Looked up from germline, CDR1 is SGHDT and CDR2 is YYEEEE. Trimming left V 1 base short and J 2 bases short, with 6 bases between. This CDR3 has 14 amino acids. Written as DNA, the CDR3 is TGTGCCAGCAGCTTGAACAGAAACACCGGGGAGCTGTTTTTT. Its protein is CASSLNRNTGELFF.

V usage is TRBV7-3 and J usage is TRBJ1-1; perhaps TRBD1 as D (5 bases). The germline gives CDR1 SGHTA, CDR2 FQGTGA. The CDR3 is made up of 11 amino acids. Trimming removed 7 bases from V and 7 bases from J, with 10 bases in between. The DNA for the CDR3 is TGTGCCAGCAACCGGGGGGGTGAAGCTTTCTTT. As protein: CASNRGGEAFF.

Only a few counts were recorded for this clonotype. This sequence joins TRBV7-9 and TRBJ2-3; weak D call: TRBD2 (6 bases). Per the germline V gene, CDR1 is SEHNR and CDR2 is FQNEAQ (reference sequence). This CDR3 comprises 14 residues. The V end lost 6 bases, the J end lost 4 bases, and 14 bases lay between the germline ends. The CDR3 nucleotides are TGTGCCAGCAGGACTGCGGGGAGCGCAGATACGCAGTATTTT. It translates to CASRTAGSADTQYF.

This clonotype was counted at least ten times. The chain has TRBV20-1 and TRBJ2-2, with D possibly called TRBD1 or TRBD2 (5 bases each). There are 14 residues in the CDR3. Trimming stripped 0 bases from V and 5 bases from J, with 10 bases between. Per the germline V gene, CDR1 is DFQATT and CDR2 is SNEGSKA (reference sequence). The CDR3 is CSARDGARTGELFF. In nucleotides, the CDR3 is TGCAGTGCTAGAGACGGGGCCAGAACCGGGGAGCTGTTTTTT.

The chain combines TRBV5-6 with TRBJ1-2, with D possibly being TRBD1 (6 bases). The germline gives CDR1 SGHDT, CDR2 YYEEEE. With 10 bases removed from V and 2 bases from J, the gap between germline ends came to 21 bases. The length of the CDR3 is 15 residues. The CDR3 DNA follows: TGTGCCGGCCGATTCGGACAGCGTCAAAACTATGGCTACACCTTC. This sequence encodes CAGRFGQRQNYGYTF.

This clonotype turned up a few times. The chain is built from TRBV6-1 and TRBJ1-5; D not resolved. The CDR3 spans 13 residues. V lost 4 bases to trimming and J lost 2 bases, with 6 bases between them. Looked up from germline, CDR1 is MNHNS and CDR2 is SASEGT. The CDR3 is CASSAGGNQPQHF. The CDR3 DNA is TGTGCCAGCAGTGCAGGTGGCAATCAGCCCCAGCATTTT.

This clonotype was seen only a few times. In DNA form, the CDR3 reads TGTGCCAGCAGTTCCCCTGAGGATTCACCCCTCCACTTT. This codes for CASSSPEDSPLHF. V is TRBV6-6 and J is TRBJ1-6; D call uncertain. V was pared by 4 bases and J by 8 bases, with 9 bases between. The CDR3 contains 13 residues. The germline V gene has CDR1 MNHNY and CDR2 SVGAGI (reference sequence).

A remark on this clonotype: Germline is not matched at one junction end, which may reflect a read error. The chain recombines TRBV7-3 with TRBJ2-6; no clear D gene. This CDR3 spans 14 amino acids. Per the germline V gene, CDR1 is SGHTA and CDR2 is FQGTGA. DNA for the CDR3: TGTACCAGCAGTAGGGCATCTGGGGCCAACGTCCTGACTTTC. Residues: CTSSRASGANVLTF.

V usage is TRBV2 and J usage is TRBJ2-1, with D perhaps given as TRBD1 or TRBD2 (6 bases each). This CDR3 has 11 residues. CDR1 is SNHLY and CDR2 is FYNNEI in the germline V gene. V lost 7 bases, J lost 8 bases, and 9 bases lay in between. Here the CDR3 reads CASKGGYEQFF. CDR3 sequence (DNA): TGTGCCAGCAAGGGGGGCTATGAGCAGTTCTTC.

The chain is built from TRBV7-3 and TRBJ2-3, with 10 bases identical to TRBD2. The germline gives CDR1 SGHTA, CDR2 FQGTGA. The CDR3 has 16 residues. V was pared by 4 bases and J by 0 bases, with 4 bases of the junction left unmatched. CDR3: CASSSTSGASTDTQYF. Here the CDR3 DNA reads TGTGCCAGCAGCTCCACTAGCGGGGCTAGCACAGATACGCAGTATTTT.

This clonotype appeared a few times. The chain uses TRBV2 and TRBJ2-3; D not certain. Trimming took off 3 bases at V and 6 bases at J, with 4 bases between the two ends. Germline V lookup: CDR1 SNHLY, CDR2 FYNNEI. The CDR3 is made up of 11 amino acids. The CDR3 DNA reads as TGTGCCAGCAGTGATAGGGATACGCAGTATTTT. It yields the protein CASSDRDTQYF.

The CDR3 reads CASSIGGGHNQPQHF. Here the CDR3 DNA reads TGTGCCAGTAGTATAGGTGGGGGACACAATCAGCCCCAGCATTTT. V and J are TRBV19 and TRBJ1-5; tentatively, D is TRBD1 (6 bases). The length of the CDR3 is 15 residues. The ends were cut back, 1 base at V and 3 bases at J, with 10 bases in the middle. Germline V lookup: CDR1 LNHDA, CDR2 SQIVND (reference sequence).

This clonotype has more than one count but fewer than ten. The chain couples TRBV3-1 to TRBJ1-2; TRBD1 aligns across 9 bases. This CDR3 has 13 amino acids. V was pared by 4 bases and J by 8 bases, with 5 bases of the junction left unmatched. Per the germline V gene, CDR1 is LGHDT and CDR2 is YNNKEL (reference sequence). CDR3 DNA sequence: TGTGCCAGCAGCCTGGGACAGGGTACAGGCTACACCTTC. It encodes CASSLGQGTGYTF.